This T cell receptor (beta chain) was identified during a study of Graves' ophthalmopathy and Graves' hyperthyroidism. For the study at large: Peripheral blood was gathered at the point of initial diagnosis, before any treatment started.

Exclusion criteria comprised other autoimmune diseases, uncontrolled infections, pregnancy or lactation in patients. Orbital computed tomography and thyroid ultrasound, along with TRAb, serum thyroxine and clinical symptoms, underpinned diagnosis. RNA served as the template for amplifying TCR beta CDR3 regions. The authors performed first-round RT-PCR with HTBI primers and then a second-round multiplex PCR. TCRdb used MiXCR to reprocess the multiplex PCR reads, holding one entry per CDR3 protein. The table has about 740,000 distinct CDR3 sequences, around 40% seen once. Trimming shortened V by 3 bases and J by 3 bases, and 15 bases separated the two germline ends. CDR3 length: 15 amino acids. Germline V lookup: CDR1 SEHNR, CDR2 FQNEAQ (reference sequence).

The V call is TRBV7-9, the J call TRBJ2-7; the D gene is possibly TRBD1 (6 bases). The sequence came from an adult man with Graves' ophthalmopathy. The sample consisted of peripheral blood. This CDR3 is CASSLDLDSRYEQYF. CDR3 DNA: TGTGCCAGCAGCTTGGACCTGGACAGTCGCTACGAGCAGTACTTC.